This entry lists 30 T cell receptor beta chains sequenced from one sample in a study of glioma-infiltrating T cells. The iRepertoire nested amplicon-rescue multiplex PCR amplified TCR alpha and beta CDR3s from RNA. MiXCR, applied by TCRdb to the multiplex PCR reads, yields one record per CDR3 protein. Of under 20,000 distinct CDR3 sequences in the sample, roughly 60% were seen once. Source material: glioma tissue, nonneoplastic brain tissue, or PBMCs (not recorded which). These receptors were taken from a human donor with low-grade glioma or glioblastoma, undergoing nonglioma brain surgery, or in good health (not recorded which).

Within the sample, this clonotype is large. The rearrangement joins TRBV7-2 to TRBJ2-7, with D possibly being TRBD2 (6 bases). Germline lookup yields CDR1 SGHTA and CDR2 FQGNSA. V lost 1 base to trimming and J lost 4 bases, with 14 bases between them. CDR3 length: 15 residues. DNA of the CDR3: TGTGCCAGCAGCTTAGTTAGCGGAGGGGATTACGAGCAGTACTTC. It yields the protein CASSLVSGGDYEQYF.

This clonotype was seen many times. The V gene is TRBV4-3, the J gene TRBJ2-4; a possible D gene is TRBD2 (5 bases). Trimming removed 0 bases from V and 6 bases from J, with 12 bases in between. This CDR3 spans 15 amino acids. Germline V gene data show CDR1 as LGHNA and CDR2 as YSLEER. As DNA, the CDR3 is TGCGCCAGCAGCCAAGATTCCAACCGGGGAAACATTCAGTACTTC. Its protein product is CASSQDSNRGNIQYF.

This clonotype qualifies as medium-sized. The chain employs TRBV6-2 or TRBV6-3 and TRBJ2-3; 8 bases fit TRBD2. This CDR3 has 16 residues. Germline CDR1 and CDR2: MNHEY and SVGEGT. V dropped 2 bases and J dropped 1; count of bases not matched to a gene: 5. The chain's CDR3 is CASSYIGRAGTDTQYF. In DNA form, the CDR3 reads TGTGCCAGCAGTTACATCGGGAGGGCCGGCACAGATACGCAGTATTTT.

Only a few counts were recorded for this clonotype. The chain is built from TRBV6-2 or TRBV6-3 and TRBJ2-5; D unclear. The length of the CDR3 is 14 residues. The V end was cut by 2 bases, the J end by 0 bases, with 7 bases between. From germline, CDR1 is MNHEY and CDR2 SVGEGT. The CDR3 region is CASSYTTNQETQYF. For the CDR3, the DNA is TGTGCCAGCAGTTACACCACCAACCAAGAGACCCAGTACTTC.

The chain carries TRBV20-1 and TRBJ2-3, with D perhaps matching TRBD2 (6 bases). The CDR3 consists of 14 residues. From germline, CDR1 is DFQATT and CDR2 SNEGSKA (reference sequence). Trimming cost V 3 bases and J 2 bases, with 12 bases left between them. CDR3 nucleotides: TGCAGTGCTAGTGTGCGGGGAGACACAGATACGCAGTATTTT. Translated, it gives CSASVRGDTDTQYF.

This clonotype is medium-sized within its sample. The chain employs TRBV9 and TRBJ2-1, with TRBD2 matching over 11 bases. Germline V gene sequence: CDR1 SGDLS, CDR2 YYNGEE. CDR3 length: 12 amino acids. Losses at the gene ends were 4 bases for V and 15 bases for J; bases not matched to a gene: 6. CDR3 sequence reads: CASSPGGLAAFF. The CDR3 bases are TGTGCCAGCAGCCCAGGGGGACTAGCGGCGTTCTTC. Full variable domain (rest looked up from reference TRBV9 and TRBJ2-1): DSGVTQTPKHLITATGQRVTLRCSPRSGDLSVYWYQQSLDQGLQFLIQYYNGEERAKGNILERFSAQQFPDLHSELNLSSLELGDSALYFCASSPGGLAAFFGPGTRLTVL.

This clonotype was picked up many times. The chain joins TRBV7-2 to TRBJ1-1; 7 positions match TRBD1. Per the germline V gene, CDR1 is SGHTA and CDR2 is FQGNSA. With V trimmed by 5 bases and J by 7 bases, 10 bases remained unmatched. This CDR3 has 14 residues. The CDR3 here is CASSPPDRVGEAFF. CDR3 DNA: TGTGCCAGCAGCCCTCCAGACAGGGTGGGTGAAGCTTTCTTT.

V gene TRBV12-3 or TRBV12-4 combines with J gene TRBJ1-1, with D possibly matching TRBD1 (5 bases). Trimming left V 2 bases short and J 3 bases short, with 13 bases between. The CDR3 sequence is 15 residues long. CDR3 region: CASSLFEGFDTEAFF. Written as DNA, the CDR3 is TGTGCCAGCAGTTTATTTGAGGGGTTCGACACTGAAGCTTTCTTT.

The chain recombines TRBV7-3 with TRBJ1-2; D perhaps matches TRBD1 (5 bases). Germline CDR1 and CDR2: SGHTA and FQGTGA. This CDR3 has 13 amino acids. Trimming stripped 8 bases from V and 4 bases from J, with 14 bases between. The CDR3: CASSSDSIYGYTF. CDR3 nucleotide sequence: TGTGCCAGCTCCTCCGACAGTATCTATGGCTACACCTTC.

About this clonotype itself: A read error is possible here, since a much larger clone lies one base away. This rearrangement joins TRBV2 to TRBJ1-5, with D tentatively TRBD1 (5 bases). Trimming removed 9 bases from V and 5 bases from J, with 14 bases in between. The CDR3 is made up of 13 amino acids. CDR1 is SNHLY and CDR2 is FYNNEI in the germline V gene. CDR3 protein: CARGWGADQPQHF. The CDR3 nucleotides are TGTGCCAGAGGGTGGGGCGCGGATCAGCCCCAGCATTTT.

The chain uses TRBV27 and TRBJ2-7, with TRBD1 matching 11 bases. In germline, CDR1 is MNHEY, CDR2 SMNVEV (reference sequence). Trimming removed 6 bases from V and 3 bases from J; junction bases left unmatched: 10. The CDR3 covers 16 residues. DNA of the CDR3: TGTGCCAGCAGCCCTCAAGGGGGGACAGGGGGCTACGAGCAGTACTTC. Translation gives CASSPQGGTGGYEQYF.

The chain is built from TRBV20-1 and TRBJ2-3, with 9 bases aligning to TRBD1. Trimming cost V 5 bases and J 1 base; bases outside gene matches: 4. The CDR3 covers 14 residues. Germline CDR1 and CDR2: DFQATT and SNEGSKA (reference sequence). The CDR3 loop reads CSAPRTGGTDTQYF. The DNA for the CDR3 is TGCAGTGCTCCCCGGACAGGGGGCACAGATACGCAGTATTTT.

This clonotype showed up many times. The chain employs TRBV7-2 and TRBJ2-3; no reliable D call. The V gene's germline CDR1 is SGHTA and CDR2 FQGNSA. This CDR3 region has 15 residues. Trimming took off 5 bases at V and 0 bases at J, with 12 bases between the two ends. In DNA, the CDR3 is TGTGCCAGCAGCCAGCGCGGTTCGAGCACAGATACGCAGTATTTT. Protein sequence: CASSQRGSSTDTQYF.

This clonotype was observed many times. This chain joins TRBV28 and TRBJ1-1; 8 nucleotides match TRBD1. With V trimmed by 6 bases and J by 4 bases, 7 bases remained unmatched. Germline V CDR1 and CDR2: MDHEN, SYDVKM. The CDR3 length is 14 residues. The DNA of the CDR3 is TGTGCCAGCAGAGAACAGGGGGGCCCCACTGAAGCTTTCTTT. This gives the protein CASREQGGPTEAFF.

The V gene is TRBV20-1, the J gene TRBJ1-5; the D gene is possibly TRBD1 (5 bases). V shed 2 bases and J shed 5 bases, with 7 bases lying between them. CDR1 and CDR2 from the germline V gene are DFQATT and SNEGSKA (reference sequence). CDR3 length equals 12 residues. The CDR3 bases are TGCAGTGCTAGACGGGGCGATCAGCCCCAGCATTTT. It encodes CSARRGDQPQHF.

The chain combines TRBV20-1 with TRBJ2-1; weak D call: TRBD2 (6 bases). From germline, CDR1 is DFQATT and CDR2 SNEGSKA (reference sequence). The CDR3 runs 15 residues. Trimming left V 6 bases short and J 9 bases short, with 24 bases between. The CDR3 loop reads CSASPTNGSVGEQFF. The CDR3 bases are TGCAGTGCCTCCCCGACTAACGGGAGTGTCGGTGAGCAGTTCTTC.

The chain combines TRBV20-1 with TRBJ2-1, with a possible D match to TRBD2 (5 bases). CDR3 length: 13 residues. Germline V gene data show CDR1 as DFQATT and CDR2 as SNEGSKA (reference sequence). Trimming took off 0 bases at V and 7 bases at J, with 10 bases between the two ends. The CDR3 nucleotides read TGCAGTGCTAGAGATACGGGAAGTAATGAGCAGTTCTTC. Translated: CSARDTGSNEQFF.

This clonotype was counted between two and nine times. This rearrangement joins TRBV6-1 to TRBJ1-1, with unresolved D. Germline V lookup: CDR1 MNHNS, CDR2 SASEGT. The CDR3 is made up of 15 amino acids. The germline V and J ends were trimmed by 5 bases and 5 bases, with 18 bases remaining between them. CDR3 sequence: CASSRLQAPVTEAFF. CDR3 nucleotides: TGTGCCAGCAGTCGCCTACAAGCCCCGGTTACTGAAGCTTTCTTT.

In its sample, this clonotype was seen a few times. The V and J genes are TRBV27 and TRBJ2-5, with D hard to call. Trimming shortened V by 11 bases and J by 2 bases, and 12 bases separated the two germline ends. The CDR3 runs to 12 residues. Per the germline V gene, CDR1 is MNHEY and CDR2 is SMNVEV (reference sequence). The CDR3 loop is CAPSELQETQYF. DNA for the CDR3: TGTGCCCCCTCGGAGCTGCAAGAGACCCAGTACTTC.

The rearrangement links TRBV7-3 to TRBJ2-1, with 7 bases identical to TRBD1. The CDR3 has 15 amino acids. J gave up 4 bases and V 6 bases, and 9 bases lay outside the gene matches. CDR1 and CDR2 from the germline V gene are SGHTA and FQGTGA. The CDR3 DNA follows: TGTGCCAGCAGACAAACCGGGACAGATTACAATGAGCAGTTCTTC. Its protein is CASRQTGTDYNEQFF.

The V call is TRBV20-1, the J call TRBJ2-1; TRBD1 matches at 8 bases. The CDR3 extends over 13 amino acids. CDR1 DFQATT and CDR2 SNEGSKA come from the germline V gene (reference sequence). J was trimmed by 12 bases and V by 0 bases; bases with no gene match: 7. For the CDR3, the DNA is TGCAGTGCTAGAGATCGGACAGGGCGCGGGCAGTTCTTC. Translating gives CSARDRTGRGQFF.

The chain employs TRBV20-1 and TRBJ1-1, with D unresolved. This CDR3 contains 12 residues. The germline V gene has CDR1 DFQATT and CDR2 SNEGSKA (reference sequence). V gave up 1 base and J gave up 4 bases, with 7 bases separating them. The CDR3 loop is CSARADGTEAFF. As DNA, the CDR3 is TGCAGTGCTAGAGCGGATGGCACTGAAGCTTTCTTT.

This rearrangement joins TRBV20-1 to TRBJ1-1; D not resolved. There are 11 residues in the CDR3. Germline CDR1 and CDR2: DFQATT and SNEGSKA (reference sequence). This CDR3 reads CSLWWDTEAFF. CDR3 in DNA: TGCAGCCTTTGGTGGGACACTGAAGCTTTCTTT.

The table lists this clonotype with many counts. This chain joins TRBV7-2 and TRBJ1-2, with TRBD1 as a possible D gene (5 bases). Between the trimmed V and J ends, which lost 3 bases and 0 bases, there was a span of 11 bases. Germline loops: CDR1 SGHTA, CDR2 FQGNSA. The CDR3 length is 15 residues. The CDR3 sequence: CASSFTRGSNYGYTF. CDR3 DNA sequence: TGTGCCAGCAGCTTTACAAGGGGTTCTAACTATGGCTACACCTTC. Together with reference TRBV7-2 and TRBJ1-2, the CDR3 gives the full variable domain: GAGVSQSPSNKVTEKGKDVELRCDPISGHTALYWYRQSLGQGLEFLIYFQGNSAPDKSGLPSDRFSAERTGGSVSTLTIQRTQQEDSAVYLCASSFTRGSNYGYTFGSGTRLTVV.

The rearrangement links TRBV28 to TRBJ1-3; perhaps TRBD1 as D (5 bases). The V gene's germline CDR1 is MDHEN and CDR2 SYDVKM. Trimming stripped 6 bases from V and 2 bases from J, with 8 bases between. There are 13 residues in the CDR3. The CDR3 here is CASSRGAGNTIYF. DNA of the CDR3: TGTGCCAGCAGCCGGGGGGCTGGAAACACCATATATTTT.

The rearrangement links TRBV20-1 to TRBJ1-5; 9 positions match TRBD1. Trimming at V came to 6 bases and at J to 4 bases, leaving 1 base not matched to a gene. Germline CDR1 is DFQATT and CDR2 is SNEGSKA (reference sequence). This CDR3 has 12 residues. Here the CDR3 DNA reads TGCAGTGCCGGGACAGGGAATCAGCCCCAGCATTTT. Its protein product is CSAGTGNQPQHF.

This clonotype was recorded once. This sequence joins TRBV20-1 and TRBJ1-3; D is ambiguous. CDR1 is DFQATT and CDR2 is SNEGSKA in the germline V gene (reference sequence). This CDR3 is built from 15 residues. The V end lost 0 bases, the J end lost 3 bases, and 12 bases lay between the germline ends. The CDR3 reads CSARDREFGGNTIYF. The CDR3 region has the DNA TGCAGTGCTAGAGATCGGGAGTTTGGTGGAAACACCATATATTTT.

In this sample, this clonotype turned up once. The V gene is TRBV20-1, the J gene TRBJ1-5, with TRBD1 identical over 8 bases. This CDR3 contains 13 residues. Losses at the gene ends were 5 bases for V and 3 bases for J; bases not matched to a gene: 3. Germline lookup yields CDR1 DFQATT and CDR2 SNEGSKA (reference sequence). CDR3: CSAGQGANQPQHF. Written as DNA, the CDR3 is TGCAGTGCTGGACAGGGCGCCAATCAGCCCCAGCATTTT.

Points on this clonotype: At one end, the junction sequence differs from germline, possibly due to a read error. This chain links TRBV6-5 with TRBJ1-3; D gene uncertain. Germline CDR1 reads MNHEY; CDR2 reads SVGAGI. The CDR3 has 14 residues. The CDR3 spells CASSYSVTGSTIYF. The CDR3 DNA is TGTGCCAGCAGTTACTCGGTTACTGGAAGCACCATATATTTT.

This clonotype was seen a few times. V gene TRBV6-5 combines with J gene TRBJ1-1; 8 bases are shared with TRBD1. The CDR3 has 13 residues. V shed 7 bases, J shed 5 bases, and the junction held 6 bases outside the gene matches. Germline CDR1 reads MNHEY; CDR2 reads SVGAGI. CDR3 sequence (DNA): TGTGCCAGCATTGGACAGGGTAAGACTGAAGCTTTCTTT. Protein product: CASIGQGKTEAFF.